This entry describes one T cell receptor (beta chain). Its antigen is currently unknown. The TCRbeta library incorporated unique molecular identifiers. TCRdb recomputed calls from the PCR reads with MiXCR, one row per CDR3 protein. The sample lists a few hundred thousand distinct CDR3 sequences, around 27% occurring once. V gave up 3 bases and J gave up 6 bases; unmatched junction bases: 6. The CDR3 runs to 14 residues. The sample originates from a study of T-cell reconstitution after alpha-beta-depleted transplantation in children. Points from the study as a whole: T-cell numbers and diversity one year post-transplant derived largely from freshly generated T cells. The origin of alpha-beta T cells about two months after transplant was reportedly several hundred expanded graft clones. High day-60 TCRbeta diversity in some patients came from surviving recipient T cells and thymic progenitors.

The sequenced sample was PBMCs, obtained before TCRalphabeta/CD19-depleted stem cell transplant. This clonotype originated in a boy under two years old with Wiskott-Aldrich syndrome, due to receive a stem cell transplant. This chain connects TRBV12-3 or TRBV12-4 to TRBJ1-2; 8 bases are a match to TRBD1. The CDR3: CASSFPQGANGYTF. The CDR3 region has the DNA TGTGCCAGCAGTTTCCCCCAGGGGGCGAATGGCTACACCTTC.